This is a list of T cell receptor beta chains from one sample in a study of shared clonotypes between healthy human individuals. Sequencing used immunoSEQ multiplex PCR; TCRdb keeps in-frame clones, though not all of them. The sample has about 2.4 million clones, under 95% seen once. The sequencing input was naive CD4+ T cells from PBMCs. The receptors shown here come from a man aged 18 to 30 in good health. Some clones in this sample may be carry-over from other donors' samples. The conserved cysteine and the conserved F or W are not part of the CDR3 here. For some rows the clone size is stated as once, few or many, or as a class when expanded; others skip it.

abundance	v_gene	j_gene	CDR3aa
NA	TRBV28	TRBJ1-1	ASSFRGNTEAF
few	TRBV28	TRBJ1-5	ASSLPYSNQPQH
NA	TRBV27	TRBJ2-1	ASSSYTGGEQF
NA	TRBV4-3	TRBJ1-1	ASSQTVNTEAF
NA	TRBV5-6	TRBJ1-1	ASSLRGQGARTEAF
NA	TRBV30	TRBJ2-4	AWSAISNIQY
NA	TRBV5-1	TRBJ2-1	ASSLAVASSYNEQF
NA	TRBV6-1	TRBJ2-7	ASSGTGGPSYEQY
NA	TRBV5-1	TRBJ2-3	ASSLQGTDTQY
NA	TRBV29-1	TRBJ2-5	SVERGTGGETQY
once	TRBV29-1	TRBJ2-3	SVEGPRQGGSTDTQY
NA	TRBV6-5	TRBJ1-2	ASRSDKNYGYT
NA	TRBV4-2	TRBJ2-3	ASSHTSGTTDTQY
NA	TRBV14	TRBJ2-3	ASSPGLVGTDTQY
NA	TRBV9	TRBJ2-7	ASSVFGGGDDEQY
NA	TRBV9	TRBJ2-7	ASSVSMGQIYEQY
NA	TRBV5-5	TRBJ2-1	ASSIRDRDSVNEQF
NA	TRBV18	TRBJ1-2	ASSPPHGGYT
NA	TRBV28	TRBJ2-5	ASTHLGGKGETQY
NA	TRBV9	TRBJ2-7	ASSVGGSLSYEQY
NA	TRBV19	TRBJ2-3	ASSIGGGRGTDTQY
NA	TRBV4-1	TRBJ1-2	ASSQAQTGYDYGYT
NA	TRBV7-8	TRBJ2-7	ASSPLGLGYEQY
NA	TRBV5-1	TRBJ2-5	ASRISAGGGQETQY
NA	TRBV28	TRBJ1-1	ASRIRGVEAF
once	TRBV29-1	TRBJ2-7	SVARQGGYEQY
NA	TRBV5-1	TRBJ1-2	ASSPGQGGVGYT
NA	TRBV19	TRBJ1-1	ASGGQGNTEAF
once	TRBV25-1	TRBJ2-1	ASSRAGAERNEQF
once	TRBV7-6	TRBJ1-1	ASSLIGGLYDEAF
once	TRBV28	TRBJ1-5	ASSLHGQGRQPQH
NA	TRBV18	TRBJ2-7	ASSPPSGPVAGEQY
NA	TRBV2	TRBJ2-2	ASSESLAGVYGGELF
NA	TRBV11-2	NA	ASSTTRALPYEQY
NA	TRBV11-1	TRBJ2-1	ASSFDRVVRSEQF
NA	TRBV5-1	TRBJ1-1	ASSPDRGIGAF
NA	TRBV29-1	TRBJ1-3	SVERWDREGMGNTIY
NA	TRBV4-1	TRBJ2-1	ASSPSLAGRSRSSYNEQF
NA	TRBV5-8	TRBJ1-2	ASSYRTEVNGYT
NA	TRBV6-6	TRBJ2-5	ASTHGETQY
NA	TRBV29-1	TRBJ1-1	SVRRNTEAF
NA	TRBV7-2	TRBJ1-1	ASSISGKTEAF
NA	TRBV5-1	TRBJ2-3	ASSSLAEDTQY
NA	TRBV29-1	TRBJ2-3	SVGGGITDTQY
NA	TRBV28	TRBJ1-2	ASSLELGGYGYT